These 7 T cell receptor beta chains originate from one sample sequenced in a study of early T cells in non-severe SARS-CoV-2 infection. TCRdb re-called the 5' RACE reads with MiXCR, one entry per CDR3 protein. The profile shows 90,000 to 120,000 distinct CDR3 sequences, around 10% of them singletons. The specimen was whole blood. The receptors shown here come from an adult who was a healthcare worker with PCR-confirmed SARS-CoV-2 infection or an uninfected control (not recorded which).

V is TRBV9 and J is TRBJ2-7; D is tentatively TRBD1 or TRBD2 (5 bases each). The CDR3 sequence is 14 residues long. The germline V gene encodes CDR1 SGDLS and CDR2 YYNGEE. The germline V and J ends were trimmed by 0 bases and 2 bases, with 9 bases remaining between them. The CDR3 region has the DNA TGTGCCAGCAGCGTAGGGGGGAATCCCTACGAGCAGTACTTC. Its translation: CASSVGGNPYEQYF.

This clonotype was seen at least ten times. V usage is TRBV4-1 and J usage is TRBJ2-5; 7 bases are a match to TRBD2. CDR3 length equals 15 residues. With 0 bases clipped from V and 7 bases from J, the junction kept 8 bases outside the gene matches. Per the germline V gene, CDR1 is MGHRA and CDR2 is YSYEKL. As DNA, the CDR3 is TGCGCCAGCAGCCAAGATGTCCTAGCGGAGGGGACCCAGTACTTC. Amino acid sequence: CASSQDVLAEGTQYF.

In this sample, this clonotype turned up a few times. The rearrangement uses TRBV7-9 and TRBJ2-6, with a possible D match to TRBD2 (6 bases). This CDR3 comprises 18 residues. CDR1 and CDR2 from the germline V gene are SEHNR and FQNEAQ (reference sequence). Trimming took off 4 bases at V and 0 bases at J, with 16 bases between the two ends. DNA for the CDR3: TGTGCCAGCAGCTCCACCGGGAGACTGAGCTCTGGGGCCAACGTCCTGACTTTC. Translation: CASSSTGRLSSGANVLTF.

This clonotype was detected a few times. The chain combines TRBV7-9 with TRBJ2-2; unclear D gene. The germline V and J ends were trimmed by 2 bases and 6 bases, with 16 bases remaining between them. The CDR3 extends over 16 amino acids. Germline lookup yields CDR1 SEHNR and CDR2 FQNEAQ (reference sequence). The CDR3 protein is CASSLIDPIRPGELFF. The CDR3 nucleotides read TGTGCCAGCAGCTTAATCGACCCAATCCGACCCGGGGAGCTGTTTTTT. Filled out from reference TRBV7-9 and TRBJ2-2, the complete variable domain reads DTGVSQNPRHKITKRGQNVTFRCDPISEHNRLYWYRQTLGQGPEFLTYFQNEAQLEKSRLLSDRFSAERPKGSFSTLEIQRTEQGDSAMYLCASSLIDPIRPGELFFGEGSRLTVL.

The sample holds many counts of this clonotype. CDR3 DNA sequence: TGTGCCAGCAGCCCCGGCAGGGCCCTCGAGCAGTACTTC. Its protein product is CASSPGRALEQYF. The rearrangement joins TRBV6-5 to TRBJ2-7; possible D gene TRBD1, 5 bases. Germline CDR1 MNHEY, CDR2 SVGAGI. Trimming removed 6 bases from V and 6 bases from J, with 15 bases in between. The CDR3 is 13 amino acids.

In its sample, this clonotype was seen many times. V and J are TRBV5-1 and TRBJ2-3; TRBD1 is a possible D gene (5 bases). Germline V gives CDR1 SGHRS, CDR2 YFSETQ. The CDR3 has 16 residues. The V end was cut by 0 bases, the J end by 4 bases, with 15 bases between. CDR3 sequence (DNA): TGCGCCAGCAGCTTGGTTAGCTACCAGGGTCCAGATACGCAGTATTTT. It translates to CASSLVSYQGPDTQYF.

This clonotype has more than one count but fewer than ten. The chain joins TRBV20-1 to TRBJ2-5; D might be TRBD2 (5 bases). V dropped 5 bases and J dropped 1 base, with 17 bases sitting between them. CDR1 is DFQATT, CDR2 SNEGSKA, per germline (reference sequence). This CDR3 has 15 amino acids. As DNA, the CDR3 is TGCAGTGCTCCTGCACGGGGAGCCTTCCAAGAGACCCAGTACTTC. As protein: CSAPARGAFQETQYF.